The 17 T cell receptor beta chains below all came from one sample that was sequenced in a study of T cells in Graves' hyperthyroidism and ophthalmopathy. Amplification targeted TCR beta CDR3 regions from RNA transcripts. HTBI primers were employed in a first-round RT-PCR of the TCR CDR3. TCRdb fed the multiplex PCR reads into MiXCR, producing one record per CDR3 protein. The top ten hold about 53% of the sample, which has over 400,000 distinct CDR3 sequences, approximately 23% seen once. Sequenced material: blood. All receptors derive from a woman in her 70s with Graves' ophthalmopathy.

The chain combines TRBV6-1 with TRBJ2-1; weak D call: TRBD2 (6 bases). The germline gives CDR1 MNHNS, CDR2 SASEGT. This CDR3 is 14 amino acids long. The V and J ends lost 4 bases and 7 bases respectively, with 14 bases between them. The CDR3 region is CASSGWGLQNEQFF. The CDR3 DNA sequence: TGTGCCAGCAGTGGATGGGGACTTCAGAATGAGCAGTTCTTC.

CDR3 in DNA: TGTGCCAGTACAGACCCCGGGACAGGGGTCACCGGGGAGCTGTTTTTT. Its protein product is CASTDPGTGVTGELFF. This rearrangement joins TRBV7-9 to TRBJ2-2, with 10 bases identical to TRBD1. V was pared by 9 bases and J by 4 bases, with 11 bases of the junction left unmatched. Germline CDR1 SEHNR, CDR2 FQNEAQ (reference sequence). CDR3 length equals 16 residues.

The CDR3 DNA reads as TGCGCCAGCAGCCAAGCGTTTAGGAGCGGCAGGGCGGAAACCGGGGAGCTGTTTTTT. This encodes CASSQAFRSGRAETGELFF. This rearrangement joins TRBV4-1 to TRBJ2-2; either TRBD1 or TRBD2 may fit D (5 bases each). This CDR3 spans 19 amino acids. Trimming stripped 1 base from V and 5 bases from J, with 23 bases between. CDR1 and CDR2 from the germline V gene are MGHRA and YSYEKL.

This chain links TRBV6-1 with TRBJ2-1; D is possibly TRBD1 or TRBD2 (6 bases each). V lost 7 bases, J lost 0 bases, and 10 bases lay in between. The CDR3 is 14 residues long. Germline V gene data show CDR1 as MNHNS and CDR2 as SASEGT. This CDR3 is CASIGGGSYNEQFF. The DNA for the CDR3 is TGTGCCAGCATAGGGGGAGGCTCCTACAATGAGCAGTTCTTC.

The J gene is TRBJ2-7, the V gene TRBV3-1; possible D gene TRBD1, 5 bases. Trimming removed 2 bases from V and 5 bases from J, with 10 bases in between. Germline CDR1 LGHDT, CDR2 YNNKEL (reference sequence). The CDR3 totals 13 residues. CDR3 region: CASSQMLGHEQYF. DNA of the CDR3: TGTGCCAGCAGCCAAATGTTGGGGCACGAGCAGTACTTC.

This clonotype has a handful of counts. The V call is TRBV6-1, the J call TRBJ1-1; 7 bases agree with TRBD1. The J segment lost 5 bases and the V segment lost 6 bases, leaving 3 bases of the junction unmatched. Germline values: CDR1 MNHNS, CDR2 SASEGT. CDR3 length: 12 amino acids. This CDR3 is CASRQGLTEAFF. CDR3 nucleotides: TGTGCCAGCAGACAGGGGTTGACTGAAGCTTTCTTT.

This chain uses TRBV12-3 or TRBV12-4 with TRBJ2-5, with 7 bases identical to TRBD1. This CDR3 is 13 amino acids long. After removal of 10 bases from V and 2 bases from J, the junction contained 7 bases not matched to a gene. DNA of the CDR3: TGTGCCATCAAAAGGACAGGTCAAGAGACCCAGTACTTC. Its protein product is CAIKRTGQETQYF.

This clonotype was picked up many times. V is TRBV28 and J is TRBJ1-4; D is possibly TRBD1 (5 bases). The length of the CDR3 is 16 residues. V lost 5 bases, J lost 8 bases, and 21 bases lay in between. Germline V gene data show CDR1 as MDHEN and CDR2 as SYDVKM. CDR3 nucleotide sequence: TGTGCCAGCAGTGGAGAGGGCGGGACGGGTCTCGAAAAACTGTTTTTT. Amino acid sequence: CASSGEGGTGLEKLFF.

The chain uses TRBV30 and TRBJ2-7; D may be TRBD1 (6 bases). The ends were cut back, 5 bases at V and 2 bases at J, with 13 bases in the middle. Germline V gives CDR1 GTSNPN, CDR2 SVGIG (reference sequence). CDR3 size: 13 residues. CDR3: CAWGPGVTYEQYF. The CDR3 nucleotides read TGTGCCTGGGGTCCAGGGGTTACCTACGAGCAGTACTTC. The complete variable domain, with remaining parts taken from reference TRBV30 and TRBJ2-7, reads SQTIHQWPATLVQPVGSPLSLECTVEGTSNPNLYWYRQAAGRGLQLLFYSVGIGQISSEVPQNLSASRPQDRQFILSSKKLLLSDSGFYLCAWGPGVTYEQYFGPGTRLTVT.

This chain uses TRBV7-8 with TRBJ1-1; no definite D call. The CDR3 runs to 17 residues. V dropped 1 base and J dropped 2 bases, with 17 bases sitting between them. Germline V gives CDR1 SGHVS, CDR2 FQNEAQ. CDR3 region: CASSLGPGRGSNTEAFF. DNA of the CDR3: TGTGCCAGCAGCTTAGGACCCGGGCGGGGTTCAAACACTGAAGCTTTCTTT.

This clonotype was seen a few times. The chain carries TRBV6-1 and TRBJ1-2; D is uncertain. Trimming stripped 5 bases from V and 0 bases from J, with 7 bases between. This CDR3 spans 13 amino acids. Germline-derived CDR1 and CDR2 are MNHNS and SASEGT. Written as DNA, the CDR3 is TGTGCCAGCAGTTGGAGCCCTAACTATGGCTACACCTTC. It encodes CASSWSPNYGYTF.

V and J are TRBV18 and TRBJ1-5, with D perhaps matching TRBD1 (6 bases). V lost 8 bases to trimming and J lost 7 bases, with 15 bases between them. Germline V gives CDR1 KGHSH, CDR2 LQKENI. The CDR3 has 13 amino acids. As DNA, the CDR3 is TGTGCCAGCGGAGGGGGGGTAATCCAGCCCCAGCATTTT. Its translation is CASGGGVIQPQHF.

This sequence joins TRBV6-2 or TRBV6-3 and TRBJ2-2; 15 bases agree with TRBD2. This CDR3 region has 16 residues. V shed 6 bases and J 8 bases; nucleotides not matched to a gene: 7. Germline V lookup: CDR1 MNHEY, CDR2 SVGEGT. This chain's CDR3 is CASRSGLAGGSGELFF. CDR3 bases: TGTGCCAGCAGATCCGGACTAGCGGGAGGGTCTGGGGAGCTGTTTTTT.

The chain has TRBV29-1 and TRBJ2-5, with D unclear. This CDR3 has 12 residues. Trimming stripped 4 bases from V and 5 bases from J, with 11 bases between. Looked up from germline, CDR1 is SQVTM and CDR2 is ANQGSEA. The CDR3 coding sequence is TGCAGCGTTGCTAATGAACGGGAGACCCAGTACTTC. Protein sequence: CSVANERETQYF.

This clonotype was counted between two and nine times. The V call is TRBV12-5, the J call TRBJ2-1; 12 bases agree with TRBD2. The CDR3 runs 14 residues. Germline-derived CDR1 and CDR2 are LGHNT and FRNRAP. Losses at the gene ends were 4 bases for V and 7 bases for J; bases not matched to a gene: 2. The CDR3 here is CASGSGTSGNEQFF. The CDR3, as DNA: TGTGCTAGTGGTTCGGGGACTAGCGGGAATGAGCAGTTCTTC.

This clonotype was seen more than once but under ten times. The V and J genes are TRBV20-1 and TRBJ2-5; 7 bases agree with TRBD1. In germline, CDR1 is DFQATT, CDR2 SNEGSKA (reference sequence). The CDR3 is 16 amino acids. J gave up 0 bases and V 6 bases, and 13 bases lay outside the gene matches. CDR3 region: CSAGGQAERYQETQYF. CDR3 DNA: TGCAGTGCCGGTGGACAGGCCGAGAGGTACCAAGAGACCCAGTACTTC.

This chain links TRBV11-2 with TRBJ2-1, with TRBD2 identical over 16 bases. Germline CDR1 SGHAT, CDR2 FQNNGV. V lost 5 bases to trimming and J lost 15 bases; unmatched junction nucleotides: 10. The CDR3 totals 15 residues. The CDR3 nucleotides read TGTGCCAGCAGCGGGACTAGCGGGAGGGTTGGGGGCGGGTTCTTC. Encoded protein: CASSGTSGRVGGGFF.